This TCR beta chain came from a study of blood T cells in healthy people across ages. General study findings and limits: Unknown donor CMV status possibly confounded expanded clonotype changes. Older age coincided with a roughly linear decline in TCR beta diversity per million T cells. Whereas aged donors had fewer naive CD4+ cells, long-lived donors had more of them and higher diversity.

Note on this clonotype: Its antigen is as yet unknown.

Germline V gene data show CDR1 as MNHEY and CDR2 as SVGAGI. The CDR3 has 12 amino acids. The trim removed 11 bases at V and 5 bases at J, leaving 8 bases unmatched. Every sample yielded at least 6.5 million isolated PBMCs. Alongside a J-beta primer mix, a sample-barcoded 5' primer served in a second PCR lasting about 7 to 12 cycles. MiXCR, applied by TCRdb to the 5' RACE reads, yields one record per CDR3 protein. The table records a few hundred thousand distinct CDR3 sequences, 25% to 30% of them present only once. Sequenced input: blood. This clonotype was obtained from a woman in her seventies in good health. V is TRBV6-5 and J is TRBJ2-5; TRBD1 aligns across 7 bases. Written as DNA, the CDR3 is TGTGCCTGCGGACAGGCCCGGGAGACCCAGTACTTC. This translates into CACGQARETQYF.